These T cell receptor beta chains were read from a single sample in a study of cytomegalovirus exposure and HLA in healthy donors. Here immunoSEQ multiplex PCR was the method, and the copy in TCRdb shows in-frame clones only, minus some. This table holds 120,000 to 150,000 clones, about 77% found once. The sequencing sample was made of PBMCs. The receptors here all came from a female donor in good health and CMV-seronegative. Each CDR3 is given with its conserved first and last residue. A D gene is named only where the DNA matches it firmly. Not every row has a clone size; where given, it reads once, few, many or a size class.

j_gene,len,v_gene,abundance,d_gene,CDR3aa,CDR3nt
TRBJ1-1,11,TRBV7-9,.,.,CASSLAAEAFF,TGTGCCAGCAGCCTGGCCGCTGAAGCTTTCTTT
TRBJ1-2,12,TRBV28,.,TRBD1,CATRQGTYGYTF,TGTGCCACTAGACAGGGAACTTATGGCTACACCTTC
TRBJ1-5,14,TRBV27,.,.,CASSSQGMNQPQHF,TGTGCCAGCAGTTCCCAGGGTATGAATCAGCCCCAGCATTTT
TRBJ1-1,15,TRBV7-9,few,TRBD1,CASSLSGQGNTEAFF,TGTGCCAGCAGCTTATCCGGACAGGGGAACACTGAAGCTTTCTTT
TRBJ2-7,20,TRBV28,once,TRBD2,CASSKDPYPLAGGASYEQYF,TGTGCCAGCAGTAAAGATCCCTACCCCCTAGCGGGAGGGGCCTCCTACGAGCAGTACTTC
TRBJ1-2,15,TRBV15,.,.,CATSSIGEGPYGYTF,TGTGCCACCAGCAGTATTGGGGAGGGCCCCTATGGCTACACCTTC
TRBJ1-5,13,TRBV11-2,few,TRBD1,CASSRDRAEPQHF,TGTGCCAGCAGCCGGGACAGGGCCGAACCCCAGCATTTT
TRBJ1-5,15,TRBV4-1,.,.,CASSQDGGGDQPQHF,TGCGCCAGCAGCCAAGACGGAGGAGGGGATCAGCCCCAGCATTTT
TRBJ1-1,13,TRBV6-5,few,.,CASTRTWTAEAFF,TGTGCCAGCACCCGAACGTGGACAGCTGAAGCTTTCTTT
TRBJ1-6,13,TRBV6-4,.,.,CASSAGLSSPLHF,TGTGCCAGCAGTGCTGGCTTAAGTTCACCCCTCCACTTT
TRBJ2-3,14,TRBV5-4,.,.,CASSLTGSTDTQYF,TGTGCCAGCAGCTTAACAGGAAGCACAGATACGCAGTATTTT
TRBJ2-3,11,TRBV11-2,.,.,CASYFGDTQYF,TGTGCCAGCTACTTCGGAGATACGCAGTATTTT
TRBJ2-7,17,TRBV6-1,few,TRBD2,CASSGTGTSGRAVEQYF,TGTGCCAGCAGTGGGACCGGGACTAGCGGGAGGGCCGTCGAGCAGTACTTC
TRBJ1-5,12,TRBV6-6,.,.,CASASANQPQHF,TGTGCCAGCGCGTCCGCTAATCAGCCCCAGCATTTT
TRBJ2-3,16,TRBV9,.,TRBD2,CASSVAGGRSTDTQYF,TGTGCCAGCAGCGTAGCTGGCGGGAGGAGCACAGATACGCAGTATTTT
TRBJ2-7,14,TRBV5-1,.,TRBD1,CASSFGTGAYEQYF,TGCGCCAGCAGCTTCGGGACAGGGGCCTACGAGCAGTACTTC
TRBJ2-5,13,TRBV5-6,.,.,CASSLRQQETQYF,TGTGCCAGCAGCTTGCGACAGCAAGAGACCCAGTACTTC
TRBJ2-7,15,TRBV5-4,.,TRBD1,CASSHRGTGAYEQYF,TGTGCCAGCAGCCACAGGGGGACAGGGGCCTACGAGCAGTACTTC
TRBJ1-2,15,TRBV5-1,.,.,CASSFNEGRFNGYTF,TGCGCCAGCAGCTTCAATGAAGGCAGGTTCAATGGCTACACCTTC
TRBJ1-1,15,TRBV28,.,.,CASSLLESADTEAFF,TGTGCCAGCAGTTTATTGGAGTCCGCGGACACTGAAGCTTTCTTT
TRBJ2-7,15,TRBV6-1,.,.,CASSEAGSGSYEQYF,TGTGCCAGCAGTGAAGCTGGGTCAGGCTCCTACGAGCAGTACTTC
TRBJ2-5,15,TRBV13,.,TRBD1,CASSFWDRAQETQYF,TGTGCCAGCAGCTTCTGGGACAGGGCGCAAGAGACCCAGTACTTC
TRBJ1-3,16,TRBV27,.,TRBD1,CASSSGGPPSGNTIYF,TGTGCCAGCAGTTCAGGGGGCCCTCCTTCTGGAAACACCATATATTTT
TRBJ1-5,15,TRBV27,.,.,CASNFGGGGNQPQHF,TGTGCCAGCAATTTCGGGGGGGGCGGCAATCAGCCCCAGCATTTT
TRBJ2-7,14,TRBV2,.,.,CASRRQPTGCEQYF,TGTGCCAGCAGGCGACAGCCCACAGGGTGCGAGCAGTACTTC
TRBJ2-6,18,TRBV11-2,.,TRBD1,CASSLGQGWGSGANVLTF,TGTGCCAGCAGCTTAGGACAGGGTTGGGGCTCTGGGGCCAACGTCCTGACTTTC
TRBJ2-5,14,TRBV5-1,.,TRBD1,CASSHGQGRETQYF,TGCGCCAGCAGCCACGGACAGGGTCGAGAGACCCAGTACTTC
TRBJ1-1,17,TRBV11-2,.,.,CASSNRLRAGRNTEAFF,TGTGCCAGCAGCAACCGTTTACGGGCGGGACGGAACACTGAAGCTTTCTTT
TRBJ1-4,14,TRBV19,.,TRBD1,CASSRDRGREKLFF,TGTGCCAGTAGTAGGGACAGGGGTCGTGAAAAACTGTTTTTT
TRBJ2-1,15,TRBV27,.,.,CASSLYETYYNEQFF,TGTGCCAGCAGTTTATATGAGACATACTACAATGAGCAGTTCTTC
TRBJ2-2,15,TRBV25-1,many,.,CASSESRENTGELFF,TGTGCCAGCAGTGAAAGCAGGGAGAACACCGGGGAGCTGTTTTTT
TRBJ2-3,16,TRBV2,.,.,CASRAEGTASTDTQYF,TGTGCCAGCAGGGCGGAGGGGACAGCCAGCACAGATACGCAGTATTTT
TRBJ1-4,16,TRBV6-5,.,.,CASSSSDTLGGEKLFF,TGTGCCAGCAGTTCTTCCGACACACTCGGAGGTGAAAAACTGTTTTTT
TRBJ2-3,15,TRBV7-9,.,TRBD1,CASSTTGAQADTQYF,TGTGCCAGCAGCACCACAGGGGCCCAGGCAGATACGCAGTATTTT